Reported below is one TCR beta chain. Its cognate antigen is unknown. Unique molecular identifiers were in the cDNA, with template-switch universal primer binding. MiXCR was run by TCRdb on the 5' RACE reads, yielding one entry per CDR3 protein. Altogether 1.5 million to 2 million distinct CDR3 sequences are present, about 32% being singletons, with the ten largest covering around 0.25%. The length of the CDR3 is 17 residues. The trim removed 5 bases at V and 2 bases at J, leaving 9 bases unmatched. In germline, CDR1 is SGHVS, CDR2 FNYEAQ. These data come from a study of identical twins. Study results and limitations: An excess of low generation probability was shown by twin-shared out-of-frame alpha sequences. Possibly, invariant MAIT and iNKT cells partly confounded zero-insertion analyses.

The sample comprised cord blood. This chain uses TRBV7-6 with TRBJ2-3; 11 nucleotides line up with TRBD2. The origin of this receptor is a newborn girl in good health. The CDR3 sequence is CASSITSGSALTDTQYF. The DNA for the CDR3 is TGTGCCAGCAGCATAACTAGCGGGAGCGCCCTCACAGATACGCAGTATTTT.